This T cell receptor (beta chain) came from a study of blood T cells in healthy people across ages. Study conclusions and caveats: Strong correlation linked observed beta diversity and percent naive T cells.

In the case of this clonotype: Its antigen is as yet unknown.

Trimming took off 3 bases at V and 2 bases at J, with 12 bases between the two ends. Germline lookup yields CDR1 DFQATT and CDR2 SNEGSKA (reference sequence). This CDR3 region has 14 residues. Then a second PCR, running about 7 to 11 cycles, was carried out with a sample-barcoded 5' primer and a J-beta primer mix. One entry per CDR3 protein results from TCRdb running MiXCR on the 5' RACE reads. The sample includes 700,000 to 850,000 distinct CDR3 sequences, 30% to 45% of them seen just once. The source is a man younger than 30 in good health. Sequencing was carried out using blood. The chain joins TRBV20-1 to TRBJ2-3; a weak D match, TRBD2 (6 bases). The chain's CDR3 is CSASRRDYTDTQYF. The CDR3 bases are TGCAGTGCTAGTCGGCGGGATTACACAGATACGCAGTATTTT.